This TCR beta chain was observed in a study of T cells after posttransplantation cyclophosphamide (dated by TCRdb to between 2015 and 2016). Background on the whole study: Using TRB sequencing, the study followed how the T cell repertoire reconstituted after myeloablative bone marrow transplantation in which posttransplantation cyclophosphamide served as GVHD prophylaxis. In 3 patients, TRB sequencing was also performed on up to 3 more blood samples taken 2 to 5.2 years after transplant, and in several patients, pretransplant blood was also TRB-sequenced. TRB sequencing was performed on blood from all 35 or so PTCy patients with 1-year posttransplant specimens. Public TRB sequences were compared against a database of over 3,000 sequences linked to responses to pathogens, tumor antigens, self-antigens and alloantigens. Samples from a few dozen PTCy-treated patients, along with samples from some 16 of their related bone marrow donors, underwent antigen receptor sequencing. Because TRA and TRB clonality were tightly correlated in several samples, subsequent TCR analyses were focused on TRB only.

The control cohort consisted of approximately 10 patients who had myeloablative marrow transplants with methotrexate plus a calcineurin inhibitor and who were sampled 1 year after transplant. Peripheral blood and bone marrow mononuclear cells were isolated by Ficoll-Hypaque density centrifugation and were cryopreserved. Genomic DNA was used for TRB sequencing, which was performed with the immunoSEQ assay at survey resolution or with the hsTCRB kit. In the authors' own workflow: The immunoSEQ software handled initial read processing, and the LymphoSeq R package was used for repertoire analyses. For each TRB dataset, clonality was calculated as 1 minus normalized Shannon entropy, and the Gini coefficient was computed as well. Phenotypes of unsorted samples were inferred by mapping TRB sequences from sorted subsets of the recipient or donor onto unsorted samples of the same recipient. TCRdb stores this immuneACCESS table with in-frame sequences only. Part of the clones is absent; in the studies checked, under half of the shortfall reflects unresolved V genes, and no reason is known for the rest. That table gives V, J and clone size, and the DNA gave D and trimming. For this sample the table gives about 16,000 clones, of which roughly 84% were detected only once. 3.5% of the sample belongs to the ten largest clones.

On this clone: This receptor's antigen is unknown. Base-call qualities are not available, and no considerably larger clone is one nucleotide away.

Summary of the overall study and its limitations: Donor-recipient similarity was low at 1-2 months but rose over the first year, and later blood repertoires were often dominated by donor CD8+ memory clones. The TRB repertoires of T cells infiltrating skin or the GI tract showed only limited overlap with the TRB repertoires found in blood. Across the 45 or so patients, TRB clonality was highly associated with recipient CMV seropositivity and CMV reactivation, and diversity with PTCy was similar to that in the CNI/methotrexate controls.

Including the terminal cysteine and phenylalanine, the CDR3 comprises 15 residues. CDR3 DNA is the only sequence kept; it has 45 bases, read in frame from the first base. V lost 6 bases and J lost 3 bases, and the count of bases not matched to a germline gene is 7. CDR1 and CDR2, looked up from the germline V gene (reference sequence), are MNHEY and SMNVEV. This sequence uses TRBV27 and TRBJ1-2, with 10 bases matching TRBD1. The receptor comes from a male patient between 50 and 60 years old who received an allogeneic stem cell transplant from an unrelated donor, was CMV-positive, and had chronic GVHD only. A transplant means some T cells may be of graft donor rather than patient origin. Sequenced material: PBMCs, taken after an allogeneic stem cell transplant with a calcineurin inhibitor and methotrexate. The DNA sequence reads TGTGCCAGCAGGGTGACAGGGGGCGCGGACTATGGCTACACCTTC. Its translation is CASRVTGGADYGYTF.